The 17 T cell receptor beta chains below all came from one sample that was sequenced in a study of blood T cell repertoires in COVID-19. The data were produced by immunoSEQ multiplex PCR, yet TCRdb's version contains in-frame clones alone and is incomplete. The sample holds 150,000 to 200,000 clones, approximately 90% seen once. Material for sequencing was peripheral blood. Every receptor here comes from a man aged 18 to 29 with active or convalescent COVID-19.

The table lists this clone with a count of one. The rearrangement joins TRBV7-2 to TRBJ2-5, with 7 bases lining up with TRBD1. Germline V gene lookup returns CDR1 SGHTA and CDR2 FQGNSA. V was pared by 5 bases and J by 4 bases, with 7 bases of the junction left unmatched. The CDR3 extends over 14 amino acids. CDR3 protein: CASSQNKGAETQYF. For the CDR3, the DNA is TGTGCCAGCAGCCAGAATAAGGGGGCAGAGACCCAGTACTTC.

The J gene is TRBJ1-2, the V gene TRBV21-1; the DNA was not compared with TRBD1, the D call given in the table. TRBV21-1 is designated a pseudogene. The CDR3 spans 15 residues. CDR3 in amino acids: CASRHRGHRDYGYTF. The CDR3 nucleotides read TGTGCCAGCCGACACCGGGGACACCGAGACTATGGCTACACCTTC.

V is TRBV10-2 and J is TRBJ2-4; TRBD1 might be the D (5 bases). Germline loops: CDR1 WSHSY, CDR2 SAAADI. V was pared by 2 bases and J by 0 bases, with 20 bases between. This CDR3 has 19 residues. The CDR3 region is CASSEPFRGTPLAKNIQYF. In nucleotides, the CDR3 is TGCGCCAGCAGTGAGCCATTTAGGGGAACACCACTAGCCAAAAACATTCAGTACTTC.

The chain carries TRBV11-3 and TRBJ2-7; tentative D call: TRBD1 (5 bases). V was shortened by 5 bases and J by 2 bases, with 16 bases between the two germline ends. The CDR3 is made up of 15 amino acids. Germline CDR1 and CDR2: SGHNT and YENEEA. Here the CDR3 DNA reads TGTGCCAGCAGCCCAGAGACAGAAACGACCTACGAGCAGTACTTC. Translation gives CASSPETETTYEQYF.

The CDR3 DNA reads as TGTGCCAGCAGCCAAGATGGCGGGAGCTCCTACAATGAGCAGTTCTTC. Amino acid sequence: CASSQDGGSSYNEQFF. V is TRBV3-1 (or the pseudogene TRBV3-2) and J is TRBJ2-1, with 7 bases aligning to TRBD2. The CDR3 is 16 amino acids. The trim removed 0 bases at V and 0 bases at J, leaving 2 bases unmatched. In germline, CDR1 is LGHDT, CDR2 YNNKEL (reference sequence).

The gene calls are TRBV6-1 and TRBJ2-1; a weak D match, TRBD2 (7 bases). V gave up 4 bases and J gave up 3 bases, with 16 bases separating them. This CDR3 spans 16 amino acids. In germline, CDR1 is MNHNS, CDR2 SASEGT. CDR3 nucleotide sequence: TGTGCCAGCAGTGTAGGGGGAGGGGGGGACTACAATGAGCAGTTCTTC. Its translation: CASSVGGGGDYNEQFF.

The chain uses TRBV16 and TRBJ2-1; a possible D gene is TRBD1 (5 bases). V was clipped by 1 base and J by 8 bases, with 6 bases between them. The CDR3 is made up of 12 amino acids. The germline CDR1 and CDR2 sequences are KGHSY and FQNENV. This CDR3 reads CASSQWGDEQFF. CDR3 bases: TGTGCCAGCAGCCAATGGGGCGATGAGCAGTTCTTC.

The sample holds one count of this clone. The rearrangement joins TRBV19 to TRBJ2-1; no definite D call. There are 13 residues in the CDR3. Germline values: CDR1 LNHDA, CDR2 SQIVND (reference sequence). V lost 8 bases to trimming and J lost 0 bases, with 8 bases between them. The DNA for the CDR3 is TGTGCCAGTGACTCTGGCTCCTACAATGAGCAGTTCTTC. Its protein is CASDSGSYNEQFF.

The chain is built from TRBV7-8 and TRBJ1-1; D gene unclear. CDR1 is SGHVS and CDR2 is FQNEAQ in the germline V gene. V lost 3 bases to trimming and J lost 5 bases, with 10 bases between them. This CDR3 is 13 amino acids long. This chain's CDR3 is CASSLSHGTEAFF. DNA of the CDR3: TGTGCCAGCAGCTTGTCACACGGGACTGAAGCTTTCTTT.

This chain links TRBV5-1 with TRBJ1-4; 7 positions agree with TRBD1. With 5 bases clipped from V and 7 bases from J, the junction kept 11 bases outside the gene matches. CDR1 is SGHRS, CDR2 YFSETQ, per germline. This CDR3 comprises 15 residues. The CDR3 loop is CASRLGGFKLEKLFF. CDR3 nucleotides: TGCGCCAGCAGATTAGGGGGCTTCAAGCTTGAAAAACTGTTTTTT.

V gene TRBV7-9 combines with J gene TRBJ1-1, with a tentative D call TRBD1 (5 bases). The CDR3 is 13 residues long. Between the trimmed V and J ends, which lost 7 bases and 11 bases, there was a span of 20 bases. Germline CDR1 SEHNR, CDR2 FQNEAQ (reference sequence). DNA of the CDR3: TGTGCCAGCACTTTGGGGACTCAAGCTTGGGCTTTCTTT. Residues: CASTLGTQAWAFF.

The J gene is TRBJ1-2, the V gene TRBV28, with 12 bases fitting TRBD1. The V gene's germline CDR1 is MDHEN and CDR2 SYDVKM. The J segment lost 7 bases and the V segment lost 7 bases, leaving 16 bases of the junction unmatched. The CDR3 length is 17 residues. The CDR3 spells CASTSTGTGGGKSGYTF. For the CDR3, the DNA is TGTGCCAGCACCAGTACCGGGACAGGGGGCGGAAAGAGTGGCTACACCTTC.

The chain links TRBV5-4 to TRBJ2-7, with 8 bases matching TRBD1. After removal of 4 bases from V and 2 bases from J, the junction contained 5 bases not matched to a gene. CDR3 length: 14 residues. Germline V lookup: CDR1 SGHNT, CDR2 YYREEE (reference sequence). The CDR3 coding sequence is TGTGCCAGCAGCCCAGACAGGGGAGCCTACGAGCAGTACTTC. Translation: CASSPDRGAYEQYF.

V gene TRBV2 combines with J gene TRBJ1-5; the D gene is possibly TRBD1 (5 bases). V gave up 10 bases and J gave up 2 bases, with 24 bases separating them. Germline values: CDR1 SNHLY, CDR2 FYNNEI. This CDR3 is 17 amino acids long. The CDR3 sequence: CATSVGGGVSGNQPQHF. The CDR3 coding sequence is TGTGCCACAAGCGTTGGAGGAGGGGTTAGTGGCAATCAGCCCCAGCATTTT. Full variable domain (outside the CDR3, taken from reference TRBV2 and TRBJ1-5): EPEVTQTPSHQVTQMGQEVILRCVPISNHLYFYWYRQILGQKVEFLVSFYNNEISEKSEIFDDQFSVERPDGSNFTLKIRSTKLEDSAMYFCATSVGGGVSGNQPQHFGDGTRLSIL.

The genes are TRBV19 and TRBJ1-5, with a possible D match to TRBD1 (5 bases). The CDR3 extends over 13 amino acids. The germline CDR1 and CDR2 sequences are LNHDA and SQIVND (reference sequence). V lost 8 bases and J 12 bases, leaving 20 bases between the germline ends. CDR3: CASSPMWGDLQHF. The CDR3 nucleotides read TGTGCCAGTTCTCCCATGTGGGGGGACCTCCAGCATTTT.

The chain employs TRBV3-1 (or the pseudogene TRBV3-2) and TRBJ1-5; D not certain. The germline V gene has CDR1 LGHDT and CDR2 YNNKEL (reference sequence). The CDR3 extends over 13 amino acids. Trimming pared 4 bases from V and 3 bases from J, leaving 7 bases between. CDR3 in amino acids: CASSRQANQPQHF. CDR3 DNA: TGTGCCAGCAGCCGACAAGCCAATCAGCCCCAGCATTTT.

This clone has a handful of counts. The chain combines TRBV10-1 with TRBJ1-5, with D unclear. CDR1 and CDR2 (germline): WNHNN, SYGVQD (reference sequence). Trimming removed 0 bases from V and 9 bases from J, with 9 bases in between. The CDR3 consists of 13 residues. CDR3 region: CASSESYEGPQHF. CDR3 sequence (DNA): TGCGCCAGCAGTGAGTCTTACGAGGGGCCCCAGCATTTT.